These 24 T cell receptor beta chains were sequenced from one sample in a study of B cell selection in AIRE deficiency. Regulatory T cells were sorted as CD4+CD25hiCD127low/negative. Produced via immunoSEQ multiplex PCR; TCRdb's table is partial and in-frame only. The sample contains around 22,000 clones, 80% to 95% of which appear only once. Sequenced input: CD4+CD25+ Tregs sorted from PBMCs. Receptor source: a human donor in good health.

The chain links TRBV30 to TRBJ2-3; D is undetermined. The CDR3 covers 16 residues. Germline assignment: CDR1 GTSNPN and CDR2 SVGIG (reference sequence). Trimming took 0 bases from V and 2 from J, leaving 15 bases between them. The CDR3 sequence: CAWSVLARMPTDTQYF. CDR3 coding DNA: TGTGCCTGGAGTGTACTCGCGCGGATGCCCACAGATACGCAGTATTTT.

The V and J genes are TRBV5-4 and TRBJ2-3, with 9 bases lining up with TRBD2. The germline gives CDR1 SGHNT, CDR2 YYREEE (reference sequence). The CDR3 covers 18 residues. Unmatched junction bases numbered 13, after V lost 0 bases and J lost 5 bases. This chain's CDR3 is CASSLAGGGAIFGDTQYF. CDR3 nucleotides: TGTGCCAGCAGCTTGGCAGGCGGGGGGGCTATATTTGGAGATACGCAGTATTTT.

The chain carries TRBV28 and TRBJ1-5, with D unresolved. V dropped 2 bases and J dropped 6 bases, with 17 bases sitting between them. The CDR3 is made up of 16 amino acids. Germline CDR1 is MDHEN and CDR2 is SYDVKM. The CDR3 DNA reads as TGTGCCAGCAGTTTAATCGGACCGGGAGGGTCTCAGCCCCAGCATTTT. Residues: CASSLIGPGGSQPQHF.

V gene TRBV5-1 combines with J gene TRBJ1-4, with D perhaps matching TRBD1 (6 bases). V was pared by 4 bases and J by 8 bases, with 9 bases between. The CDR3 is 12 residues long. Germline CDR1 SGHRS, CDR2 YFSETQ. DNA for the CDR3: TGCGCCAGCAGCACGCAGGGGGAAAAACTGTTTTTT. Protein: CASSTQGEKLFF.

About this clone itself: The germline gene is not matched at one end of the junction; a read error may be the cause. Other nucleotide sequences in the sample specify the same CDR3. The chain uses TRBV7-9 and TRBJ1-5, with 9 bases that match TRBD1. Germline loops: CDR1 SEHNR, CDR2 FQNEAQ (reference sequence). This CDR3 comprises 19 residues. The DNA for the CDR3 is TGTGCCAGCAGCTCCCACTACACAGGGGGCCACGTTAGCAATCAGCCACAGCATTTT. Its translation is CASSSHYTGGHVSNQPQHF.

The V call is TRBV5-7, the J call TRBJ1-5, with D hard to call. Being an ORF, TRBV5-7 has a function that is uncertain. The length of the CDR3 is 12 residues. V dropped 2 bases and J dropped 6 bases, with 6 bases sitting between them. CDR3 in amino acids: CASSLSGQPQHF. CDR3 bases: TGTGCCAGCAGCTTAAGCGGTCAGCCCCAGCATTTT.

The chain employs TRBV10-2 and TRBJ2-3, with 10 bases identical to TRBD2. Germline values: CDR1 WSHSY, CDR2 SAAADI. CDR3 size: 14 residues. Trimming removed 6 bases from V and 1 base from J; junction bases left unmatched: 1. CDR3 nucleotides: TGCGCCAGCAGCGGACTAGCGGGCACAGATACGCAGTATTTT. Encoded protein: CASSGLAGTDTQYF.

V and J are TRBV30 and TRBJ1-2; D unresolved. The germline V and J ends were trimmed by 2 bases and 5 bases, with 12 bases remaining between them. CDR1 and CDR2 (germline): GTSNPN, SVGIG (reference sequence). The CDR3 covers 13 residues. CDR3 DNA sequence: TGTGCCTGGAGTATCTCGAGAAGTTATGGCTACACCTTC. Its translation is CAWSISRSYGYTF.

The rearrangement links TRBV10-2 to TRBJ1-6; no clear D gene. Germline V gene lookup returns CDR1 WSHSY and CDR2 SAAADI. V was shortened by 11 bases and J by 1 base, with 12 bases between the two germline ends. CDR3 length: 14 residues. The CDR3 loop is CALSRGSYNSPLHF. The CDR3 bases are TGCGCCCTTAGTCGGGGATCCTATAATTCACCCCTCCACTTT.

The rearrangement links TRBV18 to TRBJ2-2; possibly TRBD1 for D (6 bases). The CDR3 is 14 residues long. Per germline, CDR1 KGHSH and CDR2 LQKENI. V lost 5 bases, J lost 1 base, and 8 bases lay in between. The CDR3 sequence: CASSGTQNTGELFF. As DNA, the CDR3 is TGTGCCAGCTCAGGGACACAGAACACCGGGGAGCTGTTTTTT.

The V call is TRBV20-1, the J call TRBJ2-5; no clear D. Trimming cost V 5 bases and J 2 bases, with 6 bases left between them. Germline-derived CDR1 and CDR2 are DFQATT and SNEGSKA (reference sequence). The CDR3 length is 11 residues. Here the CDR3 reads CSAESQETQYF. The CDR3, as DNA: TGCAGTGCTGAAAGTCAAGAGACCCAGTACTTC.

This sequence joins TRBV16 and TRBJ1-4; D is unresolved. Looked up from germline, CDR1 is KGHSY and CDR2 is FQNENV. Trimming stripped 1 base from V and 0 bases from J, with 12 bases between. This CDR3 is 17 amino acids long. The CDR3 region is CASSQLNLDATNEKLFF. The DNA for the CDR3 is TGTGCCAGCAGCCAATTAAATTTGGACGCAACTAATGAAAAACTGTTTTTT.

This clone has only one observation. The rearrangement joins TRBV7-9 to TRBJ2-1, with D maybe TRBD2 (5 bases). The CDR3 is 15 amino acids. V lost 5 bases, J lost 8 bases, and 19 bases lay in between. Germline-derived CDR1 and CDR2 are SEHNR and FQNEAQ (reference sequence). The chain's CDR3 is CASSPTLVSRDEQFF. CDR3 DNA sequence: TGTGCCAGCAGCCCTACACTAGTTTCGAGGGATGAGCAGTTCTTC.

The rearrangement links TRBV6-5 to TRBJ1-5, with TRBD1 identical over 9 bases. The CDR3 covers 14 residues. The germline CDR1 and CDR2 sequences are MNHEY and SVGAGI. V was pared by 6 bases and J by 7 bases, with 7 bases of the junction left unmatched. The CDR3 reads CASSRNRGPQPQHF. The CDR3 DNA reads TGTGCCAGCAGCCGGAACAGGGGGCCGCAGCCCCAGCATTTT.

V is TRBV18 and J is TRBJ2-5; unclear D gene. V was trimmed by 1 base and J by 4 bases, leaving 10 bases between them. This CDR3 comprises 14 residues. In germline, CDR1 is KGHSH, CDR2 LQKENI. This CDR3 reads CASSPRISVETQYF. In DNA, the CDR3 is TGTGCCAGCTCACCACGGATTTCCGTAGAGACCCAGTACTTC.

The chain joins TRBV10-3 to TRBJ2-3; D gene ambiguous. The CDR3 spans 11 residues. Trimming removed 8 bases at V and 1 base at J, with 4 bases between. Germline-derived CDR1 and CDR2 are ENHRY and SYGVKD. CDR3 amino acids: CAIAGTDTQYF. CDR3 DNA sequence: TGTGCCATCGCGGGCACAGATACGCAGTATTTT.

This rearrangement joins TRBV5-4 to TRBJ2-5; D not resolved. V was trimmed by 6 bases and J by 3 bases, leaving 12 bases between them. The CDR3 loop spans 13 amino acids. Germline-derived CDR1 and CDR2 are SGHNT and YYREEE (reference sequence). CDR3 in DNA: TGTGCCAGCAAAATAGGTGGAAAAGAGACCCAGTACTTC. It codes for CASKIGGKETQYF.

The chain has TRBV20-1 and TRBJ2-1; D remains unclear. Looked up from germline, CDR1 is DFQATT and CDR2 is SNEGSKA (reference sequence). CDR3 length: 10 amino acids. Trimming stripped 3 bases from V and 7 bases from J, with 4 bases between. The DNA for the CDR3 is TGCAGTGCTAGGAGAAATGAGCAGTTCTTC. Protein product: CSARRNEQFF.

V and J are TRBV6-1 and TRBJ1-2; D unresolved. V dropped 4 bases and J dropped 6 bases, with 12 bases sitting between them. The CDR3 runs to 13 residues. Germline CDR1 MNHNS, CDR2 SASEGT. The DNA of the CDR3 is TGTGCCAGCAGTGGCCGCCATGGACATGGCTACACCTTC. This translates into CASSGRHGHGYTF.

The genes are TRBV6-5 and TRBJ1-2; TRBD1 is a possible D gene (6 bases). This CDR3 contains 13 residues. The ends were cut back, 4 bases at V and 4 bases at J, with 10 bases in the middle. CDR1 is MNHEY, CDR2 SVGAGI, per germline. The CDR3 reads CASSLGGGYGYTF. CDR3 nucleotide sequence: TGTGCCAGCAGTTTGGGGGGCGGCTATGGCTACACCTTC.

CDR3 residues: CASSFRGQGKGEKLFF. For the CDR3, the DNA is TGTGCCAGTAGTTTTCGGGGACAGGGAAAAGGAGAAAAACTGTTTTTT. The chain combines TRBV19 with TRBJ1-4, with TRBD1 identical over 9 bases. Unmatched junction bases numbered 12, after V lost 5 bases and J lost 8 bases. CDR1 LNHDA and CDR2 SQIVND come from the germline V gene (reference sequence). The CDR3 is 16 amino acids.

V usage is TRBV18 and J usage is TRBJ2-4; 7 positions match TRBD1. Germline CDR1 is KGHSH and CDR2 is LQKENI. CDR3 length equals 15 residues. J gave up 0 bases and V 1 base, and 0 bases lay outside the gene matches. This chain's CDR3 is CASSPQGAAKNIQYF. Here the CDR3 DNA reads TGTGCCAGCTCACCACAGGGGGCAGCCAAAAACATTCAGTACTTC.

The J gene is TRBJ1-2, the V gene TRBV5-1; D possibly corresponds to TRBD1 (5 bases). Germline V CDR1 and CDR2: SGHRS, YFSETQ. The ends were cut back, 4 bases at V and 6 bases at J, with 19 bases in the middle. The CDR3 is 15 residues long. CDR3 sequence reads: CASSQERWQGDGYTF. The CDR3 bases are TGCGCCAGCAGCCAGGAGCGGTGGCAGGGAGATGGCTACACCTTC. Full variable domain (missing parts from reference TRBV5-1 and TRBJ1-2): KAGVTQTPRYLIKTRGQQVTLSCSPISGHRSVSWYQQTPGQGLQFLFEYFSETQRNKGNFPGRFSGRQFSNSRSEMNVSTLELGDSALYLCASSQERWQGDGYTFGSGTRLTVV.

This clone was seen just once. This rearrangement joins TRBV4-1 to TRBJ2-5, with 15 bases fitting TRBD2. Germline V gene data show CDR1 as MGHRA and CDR2 as YSYEKL. The CDR3 has 17 residues. The trim removed 0 bases at V and 4 bases at J, leaving 3 bases unmatched. The CDR3 nucleotides read TGCGCCAGCAGCCAAGACCTGGGACTAGCGGGAGGAGAGACCCAGTACTTC. Translated: CASSQDLGLAGGETQYF.